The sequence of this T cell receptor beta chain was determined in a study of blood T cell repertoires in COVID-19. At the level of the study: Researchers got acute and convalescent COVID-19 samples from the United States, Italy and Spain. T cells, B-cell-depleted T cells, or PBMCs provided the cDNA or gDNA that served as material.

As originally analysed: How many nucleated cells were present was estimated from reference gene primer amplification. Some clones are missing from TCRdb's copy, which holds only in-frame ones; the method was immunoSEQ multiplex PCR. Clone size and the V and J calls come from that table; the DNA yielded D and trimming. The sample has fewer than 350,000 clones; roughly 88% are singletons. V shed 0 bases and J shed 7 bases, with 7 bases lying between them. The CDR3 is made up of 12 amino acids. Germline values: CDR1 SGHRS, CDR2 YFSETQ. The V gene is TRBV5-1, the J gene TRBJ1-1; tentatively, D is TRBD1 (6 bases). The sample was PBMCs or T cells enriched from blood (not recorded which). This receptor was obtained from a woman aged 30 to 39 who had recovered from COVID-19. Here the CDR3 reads CASSLEGDEAFF. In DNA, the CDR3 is TGCGCCAGCAGCTTGGAGGGGGATGAAGCTTTCTTT.